A selection of T cell receptor beta chains follows, all from one sample in a study of T cell responses to AZD1222 COVID-19 vaccine. Sequencing was performed with immunoSEQ multiplex PCR; in TCRdb, only in-frame clones are kept and a portion is missing. The sample yields tens of thousands of clones, about three quarters seen once. Sequencing used peripheral blood, obtained 28 days after the second AZD1222 dose. Every receptor here comes from an adult who received the AZD1222 COVID-19 vaccine. The CDR3 runs from the conserved cysteine through the conserved F or W. D genes are given only for firm matches. The listing skips clone size in some rows; elsewhere it reads once, few, many or a size class.

V	J	D	size	CDR3	DNA
TRBV27	TRBJ1-4	.	few	CASSLRWGEREKLFF	TGTGCCAGCAGTTTAAGGTGGGGCGAACGTGAAAAACTGTTTTTT
TRBV29-1	TRBJ1-1	.	.	CSVVGLTEAFF	TGCAGCGTTGTCGGATTGACTGAAGCTTTCTTT
TRBV6-2/TRBV6-3	TRBJ2-1	.	.	CASSGTGQPYNEQFF	TGTGCCAGCAGTGGAACAGGGCAGCCCTACAATGAGCAGTTCTTC
TRBV12-3/TRBV12-4	TRBJ2-5	TRBD2	.	CASSLVAGETQYF	TGTGCCAGCAGTTTGGTAGCGGGGGAGACCCAGTACTTC
TRBV9	TRBJ2-1	.	.	CASSVAPLGAGNEQFF	TGTGCCAGCAGCGTAGCCCCCTTGGGGGCGGGAAATGAGCAGTTCTTC
TRBV6-5	TRBJ1-1	.	.	CASRGGAEAFF	TGTGCCAGCAGGGGGGGGGCTGAAGCTTTCTTT
TRBV28	TRBJ2-1	.	.	CASSFGGPGNEQFF	TGTGCCAGCAGTTTCGGGGGGCCAGGGAATGAGCAGTTCTTC
TRBV6-1	TRBJ1-5	.	few	CASSESGGDQPQHF	TGTGCCAGCAGTGAATCGGGCGGGGATCAGCCCCAGCATTTT
TRBV19	TRBJ2-3	.	.	CASSIEGRFSTDTQYF	TGTGCCAGTAGTATAGAGGGCAGATTCTCCACAGATACGCAGTATTTT
TRBV7-8	TRBJ2-7	TRBD1	.	CASSSNRGPSDLQYF	TGTGCCAGCAGCAGTAACAGGGGGCCTTCCGATTTGCAGTACTTC
TRBV2	TRBJ1-1	.	.	CASRVDRLTEAFF	TGTGCCAGCAGGGTCGACAGGCTCACTGAAGCTTTCTTT
TRBV7-2	TRBJ1-2	.	.	CASSLGPTYGYTF	TGTGCCAGCAGCCTGGGCCCGACCTATGGCTACACCTTC
TRBV2	TRBJ1-6	.	.	CASSGITRGSPLHF	TGTGCCAGCAGTGGAATAACACGGGGTTCACCCCTCCACTTT
TRBV7-8	TRBJ2-5	.	.	CASSLGWGQETQYF	TGTGCCAGCAGCTTAGGGTGGGGCCAAGAGACCCAGTACTTC
TRBV18	TRBJ2-7	TRBD1	.	CASSPGQGAGDEQYF	TGTGCCAGCTCACCGGGACAGGGGGCGGGGGACGAGCAGTACTTC
TRBV7-8	TRBJ2-3	.	.	CASSFGSTDTQYF	TGTGCCAGCAGCTTTGGGAGCACAGATACGCAGTATTTT
TRBV24-1	TRBJ1-5	.	.	CATRGGEYQPQHF	TGTGCCACCAGGGGCGGGGAGTATCAGCCCCAGCATTTT
TRBV5-1	TRBJ1-4	.	.	CASSLGGVSPNEKLFF	TGCGCCAGCAGCTTGGGAGGGGTCTCCCCAAATGAAAAACTGTTTTTT
TRBV3-1/TRBV3-2	TRBJ2-5	TRBD2	.	CASSLFKAGVFQETQYF	TGTGCCAGCAGCCTCTTTAAAGCGGGGGTCTTCCAAGAGACCCAGTACTTC
TRBV19	TRBJ1-1	.	.	CASSMRETASAEAFF	TGTGCCAGTAGTATGAGGGAGACGGCATCGGCTGAAGCTTTCTTT